The TCR beta chain described here comes from a study of blood T cell repertoires in COVID-19. Method: immunoSEQ multiplex PCR; TCRdb's copy keeps in-frame clones and lacks some. Of around 67,000 clones in the sample, 60% to 75% were seen once. The CDR3 runs 17 residues. Looked up from germline, CDR1 is MGHRA and CDR2 is YSYEKL. V was pared by 4 bases and J by 0 bases, with 16 bases between. The receptor was derived from a woman aged 70-85 years with acute or convalescent COVID-19. J is TRBJ1-3 and V is TRBV4-1, with a weak D call TRBD1 (5 bases). Sequenced: peripheral blood. This chain's CDR3 is CASSPSSGLLSGNTIYF. CDR3 coding DNA: TGCGCCAGCAGCCCATCATCGGGACTCCTCTCTGGAAACACCATATATTTT.